The 27 T cell receptor beta chains reported below all come from one sample, sequenced in a study of identical twins. TCRdb reprocessed the 5' RACE reads via MiXCR and lists one record per CDR3 protein. The sample carries roughly 1.6 million distinct CDR3 sequences, roughly 35% recorded once. Sequenced material: cord blood. The receptor set was obtained from a newborn girl in good health.

In its sample, this clonotype was seen many times. The chain has TRBV12-3 or TRBV12-4 and TRBJ1-2; D is ambiguous. This CDR3 is built from 14 residues. The V and J ends lost 2 bases and 2 bases respectively, with 9 bases between them. CDR3 amino acids: CASSLLGRNYGYTF. Here the CDR3 DNA reads TGTGCCAGCAGTTTATTAGGGCGAAACTATGGCTACACCTTC.

This clonotype was recorded a few times. The genes are TRBV7-8 and TRBJ1-4, with TRBD1 matching over 10 bases. CDR3 length: 16 residues. CDR1 and CDR2 (germline): SGHVS, FQNEAQ. With 5 bases clipped from V and 2 bases from J, the junction kept 5 bases outside the gene matches. CDR3 in DNA: TGTGCCAGCAGCGTGGGACAGGGGACGACTAATGAAAAACTGTTTTTT. Its protein is CASSVGQGTTNEKLFF.

Ten or more counts support this clonotype. The V call is TRBV27, the J call TRBJ2-3; D tentatively fits TRBD1 or TRBD2 (5 bases each). Germline V gene lookup returns CDR1 MNHEY and CDR2 SMNVEV (reference sequence). Between the trimmed V and J ends, which lost 3 bases and 7 bases, there was a span of 17 bases. The CDR3 extends over 15 amino acids. The chain's CDR3 is CASSFGTPFTNTQYF. As DNA, the CDR3 is TGTGCCAGCAGTTTTGGGACGCCGTTTACTAATACGCAGTATTTT.

This rearrangement joins TRBV7-2 to TRBJ2-3; 13 nucleotides match TRBD2. Germline values: CDR1 SGHTA, CDR2 FQGNSA. The CDR3 totals 15 residues. Trimming removed 4 bases from V and 4 bases from J; junction bases left unmatched: 2. Here the CDR3 DNA reads TGTGCCAGCAGCTGGGGACTAGCGGGGTCAGATACGCAGTATTTT. It codes for CASSWGLAGSDTQYF.

CDR3 protein: CASSQDRGSNYGYTF. The CDR3 DNA sequence: TGTGCCAGCAGCCAAGATAGGGGAAGTAACTATGGCTACACCTTC. The V gene is TRBV14, the J gene TRBJ1-2; perhaps TRBD1 as D (5 bases). Looked up from germline, CDR1 is SGHDN and CDR2 is FVKESK. This CDR3 spans 15 amino acids. The V gene lost 0 bases and the J gene lost 1 base, with 9 bases spanning the gap.

This clonotype came up a few times. The rearrangement joins TRBV7-9 to TRBJ1-2; D is undetermined. This CDR3 has 13 residues. V dropped 3 bases and J dropped 7 bases, with 12 bases sitting between them. The germline V gene has CDR1 SEHNR and CDR2 FQNEAQ (reference sequence). In DNA, the CDR3 is TGTGCCAGCAGCTTTAATCAGAACCGTGGCTACACCTTC. This gives the protein CASSFNQNRGYTF.

Concerning this clonotype: A read error may produce the germline difference seen at one junction end. The V and J genes are TRBV4-2 and TRBJ2-1; tentatively, D is TRBD2 (6 bases). From germline, CDR1 is LGHNA and CDR2 YNFKEQ. The CDR3 covers 17 residues. CDR3: CVSSQKLASGAYNEQFF. The DNA of the CDR3 is TGTGTCAGCAGCCAAAAACTAGCCTCCGGGGCCTACAATGAGCAGTTCTTC.

J is TRBJ2-5 and V is TRBV12-3 or TRBV12-4; D ambiguous. V was clipped by 1 base and J by 11 bases, with 26 bases between them. The CDR3 runs 17 residues. Written as DNA, the CDR3 is TGTGCCAGCAGTTTAGGGATGGCAGGAAGGTACTACAATGAGCAGTACTTC. Translating gives CASSLGMAGRYYNEQYF.

The V call is TRBV27, the J call TRBJ1-4; no clear D. Trimming removed 2 bases from V and 8 bases from J, with 9 bases in between. Germline CDR1 reads MNHEY; CDR2 reads SMNVEV (reference sequence). CDR3 length: 13 residues. The CDR3 DNA follows: TGTGCCAGCAGTTTAGGGCGAGAAGAAAAACTGTTTTTT. Protein product: CASSLGREEKLFF.

About this clonotype: Possible read error: a much larger clone is one base away. The rearrangement links TRBV5-1 to TRBJ2-3, with 11 bases aligning to TRBD2. This CDR3 is 17 amino acids long. CDR1 is SGHRS, CDR2 YFSETQ, per germline. In DNA, the CDR3 is TGCGCCAACAGCTTGGCCCTACTAGCGGGGGAGTCAGATACGCAGTATTTT. Encoded protein: CANSLALLAGESDTQYF.

This chain links TRBV28 with TRBJ1-2, with D uncertain. The germline V gene encodes CDR1 MDHEN and CDR2 SYDVKM. The CDR3 totals 13 residues. Deletions cut 6 bases from V and 4 bases from J, with 12 bases between. CDR3 sequence: CASRTTPIYGYTF. CDR3 nucleotides: TGTGCCAGCAGGACGACCCCGATCTATGGCTACACCTTC.

This sequence joins TRBV10-3 and TRBJ2-1; D not certain. The CDR3 has 12 amino acids. CDR1 is ENHRY and CDR2 is SYGVKD in the germline V gene. Trimming removed 4 bases from V and 10 bases from J, with 11 bases in between. CDR3: CAISAATYEQFF. CDR3 DNA: TGTGCCATCAGTGCGGCGACCTACGAGCAGTTCTTC.

This clonotype was seen more than once but under ten times. The V call is TRBV6-2 or TRBV6-3, the J call TRBJ1-5; D is unresolved. V shed 7 bases and J shed 2 bases, with 6 bases lying between them. CDR1 MNHEY and CDR2 SVGEGT come from the germline V gene. The CDR3 contains 12 residues. Written as DNA, the CDR3 is TGTGCCAGCACCCGGGGCAATCAGCCCCAGCATTTT. The encoded protein is CASTRGNQPQHF.

The chain employs TRBV27 and TRBJ1-2, with unresolved D. Per germline, CDR1 MNHEY and CDR2 SMNVEV (reference sequence). The CDR3 runs to 13 residues. Deletions cut 2 bases from V and 7 bases from J, with 11 bases between. The CDR3 sequence: CASSLQRSGGYTF. The CDR3, as DNA: TGTGCCAGCAGTTTACAGAGATCGGGTGGCTACACCTTC.

In the case of this clonotype: Its ends do not fully match the called genes, so a read error is possible. V gene TRBV6-2 or TRBV6-3 combines with J gene TRBJ2-7; TRBD2 is a possible D gene (6 bases). Germline lookup yields CDR1 MNHEY and CDR2 SVGEGT. This CDR3 contains 13 residues. CDR3 in amino acids: CASNLGGAYVQYF. CDR3 nucleotides: TGTGCCAGCAATTTGGGGGGAGCCTACGTGCAGTACTTC.

The chain couples TRBV29-1 to TRBJ1-1; D is uncertain. Between the trimmed V and J ends, which lost 4 bases and 9 bases, there was a span of 6 bases. Germline V gene lookup returns CDR1 SQVTM and CDR2 ANQGSEA. The CDR3 contains 9 residues. The CDR3 bases are TGCAGCGTTGGGGAGCAAGCTTTCTTT. Protein sequence: CSVGEQAFF.

V usage is TRBV5-5 and J usage is TRBJ2-2; no clear D gene. The CDR3 covers 14 residues. V was clipped by 1 base and J by 1 base, with 5 bases between them. Germline CDR1 SGHKS, CDR2 YYEKEE (reference sequence). This CDR3 reads CASSLIQNTGELFF. The CDR3 DNA reads as TGTGCCAGCAGCTTGATACAGAACACCGGGGAGCTGTTTTTT. Drawing the rest from reference TRBV5-5 and TRBJ2-2, the complete variable domain is DAGVTQSPTHLIKTRGQQVTLRCSPISGHKSVSWYQQVLGQGPQFIFQYYEKEERGRGNFPDRFSARQFPNYSSELNVNALLLGDSALYLCASSLIQNTGELFFGEGSRLTVL.

In regard to this clonotype: Because the CDR3 is missing its conserved closing phenylalanine or tryptophan, this is likely a read error. J is TRBJ2-3 and V is TRBV7-9; 13 nucleotides agree with TRBD2. CDR1 is SEHNR and CDR2 is FQNEAQ in the germline V gene (reference sequence). V was pared by 3 bases and J by 3 bases, with 9 bases of the junction left unmatched. The CDR3 has 18 amino acids. This CDR3 is CASSLFSGLAGVTDTQYV. CDR3 nucleotide sequence: TGTGCCAGCAGCTTGTTCTCCGGACTAGCGGGAGTGACAGATACGCAGTATGTT.

The chain links TRBV12-3 or TRBV12-4 to TRBJ1-3; perhaps TRBD1 as D (5 bases). CDR3 length equals 14 residues. V shed 5 bases and J shed 3 bases, with 11 bases lying between them. The CDR3 spells CASSPQGVGNTIYF. The CDR3 DNA reads TGTGCCAGCAGTCCCCAGGGAGTTGGAAACACCATATATTTT.

The sample holds a few counts of this clonotype. The chain carries TRBV5-1 and TRBJ2-1; 11 bases match TRBD2. Trimming took 0 bases from V and 14 from J; bases not matched to a gene: 7. The CDR3 loop spans 14 amino acids. Germline CDR1 and CDR2: SGHRS and YFSETQ. The chain's CDR3 is CASSLAGLADQKFF. The CDR3 DNA reads TGCGCCAGCAGCTTGGCGGGACTAGCGGACCAAAAGTTCTTC.

J is TRBJ2-7 and V is TRBV29-1, with a weak D call TRBD2 (5 bases). The CDR3 is 12 amino acids. The V and J ends lost 7 bases and 0 bases respectively, with 10 bases between them. CDR1 and CDR2 (germline): SQVTM, ANQGSEA. The CDR3 nucleotides read TGCAGCGCTGTTGGGAGCTCCTACGAGCAGTACTTC. This encodes CSAVGSSYEQYF.

This chain uses TRBV20-1 with TRBJ1-1; the match to TRBD1 covers 7 bases. Germline CDR1 is DFQATT and CDR2 is SNEGSKA (reference sequence). The CDR3 runs to 14 residues. The trim removed 6 bases at V and 5 bases at J, leaving 12 bases unmatched. This chain's CDR3 is CSAIKWTGRTEAFF. CDR3 sequence (DNA): TGCAGTGCAATTAAATGGACAGGACGGACTGAAGCTTTCTTT.

V usage is TRBV10-3 and J usage is TRBJ1-1, with a weak D call TRBD1 (5 bases). V dropped 7 bases and J dropped 1 base, with 22 bases sitting between them. The CDR3 has 17 residues. CDR1 ENHRY and CDR2 SYGVKD come from the germline V gene. The CDR3 here is CAIKEGPFWVANTEAFF. CDR3 sequence (DNA): TGTGCCATCAAGGAGGGGCCCTTCTGGGTTGCGAACACTGAAGCTTTCTTT.

This clonotype was counted a few times. The V gene is TRBV28, the J gene TRBJ2-3; TRBD1 is a possible D gene (7 bases). CDR3 size: 16 residues. The germline gives CDR1 MDHEN, CDR2 SYDVKM. The V gene lost 10 bases and the J gene lost 0 bases, with 20 bases spanning the gap. DNA of the CDR3: TGTGCCACCCATCAGGGGGGAGTATTTAGCACAGATACGCAGTATTTT. It codes for CATHQGGVFSTDTQYF. Full variable domain (outside the CDR3, taken from reference TRBV28 and TRBJ2-3): DVKVTQSSRYLVKRTGEKVFLECVQDMDHENMFWYRQDPGLGLRLIYFSYDVKMKEKGDIPEGYSVSREKKERFSLILESASTNQTSMYLCATHQGGVFSTDTQYFGPGTRLTVL.

This clonotype was recorded many times. V and J are TRBV7-2 and TRBJ2-3, with a possible D match to TRBD2 (5 bases). This CDR3 is 15 amino acids long. Looked up from germline, CDR1 is SGHTA and CDR2 is FQGNSA. Trimming cost V 1 base and J 5 bases, with 13 bases left between them. Here the CDR3 reads CASSLGLAFGDTQYF. Here the CDR3 DNA reads TGTGCCAGCAGCTTAGGCCTAGCATTTGGAGATACGCAGTATTTT.

This clonotype was detected a few times. The chain recombines TRBV10-1 with TRBJ2-7, with TRBD2 matching 9 bases. Per the germline V gene, CDR1 is WNHNN and CDR2 is SYGVQD (reference sequence). Unmatched junction bases numbered 11, after V lost 4 bases and J lost 7 bases. The CDR3 sequence is 15 residues long. The CDR3 loop reads CASSVAGVSNNEQYF. The CDR3 bases are TGCGCCAGCAGTGTAGCGGGGGTGAGCAACAATGAGCAGTACTTC.

There are a few counts of this clonotype. V and J are TRBV7-9 and TRBJ1-6; D perhaps matches TRBD1 (6 bases). Germline CDR1 reads SEHNR; CDR2 reads FQNEAQ (reference sequence). Trimming removed 2 bases at V and 9 bases at J, with 14 bases between. The CDR3 covers 15 residues. The CDR3 loop reads CASSLSRDTFSPLHF. Written as DNA, the CDR3 is TGTGCCAGCAGCTTAAGCCGGGACACTTTTTCACCCCTCCACTTT.